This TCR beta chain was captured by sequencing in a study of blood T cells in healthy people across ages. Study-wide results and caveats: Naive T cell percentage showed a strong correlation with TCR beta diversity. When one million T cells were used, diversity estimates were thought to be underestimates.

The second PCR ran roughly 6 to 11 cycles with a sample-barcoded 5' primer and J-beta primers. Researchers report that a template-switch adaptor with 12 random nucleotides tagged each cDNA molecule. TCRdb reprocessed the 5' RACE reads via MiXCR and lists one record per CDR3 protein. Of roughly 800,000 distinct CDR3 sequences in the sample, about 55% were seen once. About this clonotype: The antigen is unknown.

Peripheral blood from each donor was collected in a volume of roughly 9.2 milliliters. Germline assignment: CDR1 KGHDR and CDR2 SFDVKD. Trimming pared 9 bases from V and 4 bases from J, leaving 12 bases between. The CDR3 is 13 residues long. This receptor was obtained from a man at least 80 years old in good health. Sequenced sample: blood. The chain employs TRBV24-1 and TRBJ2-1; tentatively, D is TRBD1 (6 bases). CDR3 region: CATQGWPYNEQFF. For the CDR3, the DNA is TGTGCCACCCAGGGGTGGCCTTACAATGAGCAGTTCTTC.